Listed below are T cell receptor beta chains from one sample, sequenced in a study of early T cells in non-severe SARS-CoV-2 infection. Via MiXCR, TCRdb re-called the 5' RACE reads, giving one row per CDR3 protein. In the table there are about 60,000 distinct CDR3 sequences, around 11% of which are singletons. Sequences were obtained from whole blood. The source is an adult who was a healthcare worker with PCR-confirmed SARS-CoV-2 infection or an uninfected control (not recorded which). Each CDR3 is given with its conserved first and last residue. A D gene is named only where the DNA matches it firmly. Clone size is given for some rows only: seen once, a few or many times, or a class if the clone is expanded.

TRBV7-9	-	TRBJ2-4	many	TGTGCCAGCAGCTTATGGGGGGACATTCAGTACTTC	CASSLWGDIQYF
TRBV7-9	-	TRBJ2-3	-	TGTGCCAGCAGCTTAGGGGCAGGGGGAGGAGGCACAGATACGCAGTATTTT	CASSLGAGGGGTDTQYF
TRBV20-1	-	TRBJ2-1	-	TGCAGTGCTAGACGGGACGGCAATGAGCAGTTCTTC	CSARRDGNEQFF
TRBV28	-	TRBJ1-6	many	TGTGCCAGCAGGCCCTATAATTCACCCCTCCACTTT	CASRPYNSPLHF
TRBV2	-	TRBJ2-7	-	TGTGCCAGCAGTGAAGACATCCCATACTACGAGCAGTACTTC	CASSEDIPYYEQYF
TRBV5-4	TRBD2	TRBJ2-1	few	TGTGCCAGCACCTCCGGGACTACCTCCTACAATGAGCAGTTCTTC	CASTSGTTSYNEQFF
TRBV6-2/TRBV6-3	-	TRBJ2-2	many	TGTGCCAGCACTCTCACCGGGGACGTAGTCGGGGAGCTGTTTTTT	CASTLTGDVVGELFF
TRBV6-5	-	TRBJ1-1	-	TGTGCCAGCAGTTCCCCGGGGGGAAGGACTGAAGCTTTCTTT	CASSSPGGRTEAFF
TRBV11-3	TRBD1	TRBJ2-2	-	TGTGCCAGCAGCCCCGGGACAGGGGCAAACACCGGGGAGCTGTTTTTT	CASSPGTGANTGELFF
TRBV29-1	-	TRBJ2-1	many	TGCAGCGTTGGGGGCTCCCTATACAATGAGCAGTTCTTC	CSVGGSLYNEQFF
TRBV28	-	TRBJ1-1	few	TGTGCCAGCAGTCCCCACGGGGGCATTTCTGAAGCTTTCTTT	CASSPHGGISEAFF
TRBV5-6	-	TRBJ2-7	-	TGTGCCAGCAGCTTGGTGGCAGGGGAGCAGTACTTC	CASSLVAGEQYF
TRBV7-8	-	TRBJ2-3	many	TGTGCCAGCAGCTTAGGTCAGGACAGAAGCACAGATACGCAGTATTTT	CASSLGQDRSTDTQYF
TRBV28	-	TRBJ2-7	few	TGTGCCAGCGGGTCCCCCGAGCAGTACTTC	CASGSPEQYF
TRBV19	-	TRBJ2-2	many	TGTGCCAGTAACTCACAGGGATATGCCGGGGAGCTGTTTTTT	CASNSQGYAGELFF
TRBV14	-	TRBJ2-6	many	TGTGCCAGCAGCCAATTAGGATCTGGGGCCAACGTCCTGACTTTC	CASSQLGSGANVLTF
TRBV3-1	TRBD2	TRBJ2-1	-	TGTGCCAGCAGCCAAGTAGGGCGGGTAGCGGGAGGGAATGAGCAGTTCTTC	CASSQVGRVAGGNEQFF